This T cell receptor beta chain is drawn from a study of blood T cell repertoires in COVID-19. At the level of the study: The United States, Italy and Spain were the sources of the acute and convalescent COVID-19 samples. PBMCs, B-cell-depleted T cells, or T cells provided the cDNA or gDNA that made up the material.

Per the original data handling: Quantification of nucleated cells was approximated via reference gene primer amplification. Clones were read by immunoSEQ multiplex PCR, and TCRdb kept only the in-frame ones, dropping some. The V and J calls and the clone size are those of that table, but D and trimming were determined from the DNA. The sample holds some 52,000 clones, roughly 87% seen once. Sequenced input: peripheral blood. This receptor was taken from a human donor with active COVID-19. The donor label of this sample is uncertain.

The CDR3 here is CASSLVALDQPQHF. For the CDR3, the DNA is TGTGCCAGCAGCTTAGTCGCGCTCGATCAGCCCCAGCATTTT. The rearrangement uses TRBV7-2 and TRBJ1-5; D not certain. V lost 1 base to trimming and J lost 5 bases, with 9 bases between them. This CDR3 has 14 amino acids. The V gene's germline CDR1 is SGHTA and CDR2 FQGNSA.